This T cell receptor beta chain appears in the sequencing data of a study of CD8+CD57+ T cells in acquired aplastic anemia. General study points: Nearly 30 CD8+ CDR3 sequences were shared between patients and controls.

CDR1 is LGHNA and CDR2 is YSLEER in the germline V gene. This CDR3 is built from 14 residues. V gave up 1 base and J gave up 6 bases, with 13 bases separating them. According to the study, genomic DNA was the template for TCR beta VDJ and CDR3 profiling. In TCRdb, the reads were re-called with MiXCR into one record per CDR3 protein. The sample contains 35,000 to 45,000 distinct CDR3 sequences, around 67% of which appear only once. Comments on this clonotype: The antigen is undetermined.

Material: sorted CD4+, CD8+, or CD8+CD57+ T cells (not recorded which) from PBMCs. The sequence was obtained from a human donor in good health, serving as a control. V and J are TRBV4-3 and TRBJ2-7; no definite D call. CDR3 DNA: TGCGCCAGCAGCCAAGCTGCGATTTCAGGCGAGCAGTACTTC. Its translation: CASSQAAISGEQYF.